The 10 T cell receptor beta chains given below trace back to one sample, sequenced in a study of blood T cell repertoires in COVID-19. The method was immunoSEQ multiplex PCR; TCRdb's version includes in-frame clones alone and lacks a portion of them. The sample has tens of thousands of clones, 75% to 90% seen once. Input material: peripheral blood. The source is a man between 65 and 85 years old with active COVID-19.

This chain joins TRBV5-1 and TRBJ2-3; 10 nucleotides match TRBD1. Germline CDR1 SGHRS, CDR2 YFSETQ. Trimming cost V 1 base and J 1 base; bases outside gene matches: 3. The CDR3 covers 16 residues. The CDR3 sequence: CASSLIGQGGTDTQYF. For the CDR3, the DNA is TGCGCCAGCAGCTTGATCGGACAGGGGGGCACAGATACGCAGTATTTT.

This chain uses TRBV7-2 with TRBJ2-7, with 8 bases fitting TRBD1. Germline CDR1 reads SGHTA; CDR2 reads FQGNSA. V shed 5 bases and J 2 bases; nucleotides not matched to a gene: 5. The CDR3 extends over 14 amino acids. CDR3: CASSPGTGPYEQYF. DNA for the CDR3: TGTGCCAGCAGCCCAGGGACAGGACCCTACGAGCAGTACTTC.

V and J are TRBV19 and TRBJ2-1, with TRBD1 matching over 10 bases. This CDR3 contains 14 residues. Germline CDR1 and CDR2: LNHDA and SQIVND (reference sequence). The V and J ends lost 9 bases and 6 bases, in that order; junction bases with no gene match: 8. Written as DNA, the CDR3 is TGTGCCAGCCAGGGACAGGGGACTTCCAATGAGCAGTTCTTC. Its protein is CASQGQGTSNEQFF.

The table lists this clone with a count of one. The chain couples TRBV7-9 to TRBJ1-1, with 8 positions matching TRBD1. Trimming removed 4 bases from V and 10 bases from J; junction bases left unmatched: 2. Germline lookup yields CDR1 SEHNR and CDR2 FQNEAQ (reference sequence). This CDR3 is 11 amino acids long. The CDR3 here is CASSYDRGAFF. The CDR3 coding sequence is TGTGCCAGCAGCTACGACAGGGGAGCTTTCTTT.

V is TRBV4-3 and J is TRBJ2-7; 7 nucleotides line up with TRBD1. Looked up from germline, CDR1 is LGHNA and CDR2 is YSLEER. CDR3 length: 18 residues. The trim removed 0 bases at V and 3 bases at J, leaving 14 bases unmatched. The CDR3, as DNA: TGCGCCAGCAGCCAAGATCTAACTACCTCGGGACAGTACTACGAGCAGTACTTC. Protein sequence: CASSQDLTTSGQYYEQYF.

J is TRBJ1-2 and V is TRBV28, with a weak D call TRBD1 (6 bases). V was pared by 4 bases and J by 3 bases, with 21 bases between. The CDR3 contains 17 residues. The germline V gene has CDR1 MDHEN and CDR2 SYDVKM. The CDR3 DNA follows: TGTGCCAGCAGTTCCCTCCCCCCCATTGAGGGGGACTATGGCTACACCTTC. This codes for CASSSLPPIEGDYGYTF.

This clone was observed a handful of times. V and J are TRBV7-9 and TRBJ1-1, with D possibly TRBD1 on 5 matching bases. Germline-derived CDR1 and CDR2 are SEHNR and FQNEAQ (reference sequence). The CDR3 has 12 amino acids. V lost 5 bases and J 7 bases, leaving 11 bases between the germline ends. CDR3 nucleotides: TGTGCCAGCAGCCCACCGACAGTTGAAGCTTTCTTT. Residues: CASSPPTVEAFF. The complete variable domain, with remaining parts taken from reference TRBV7-9 and TRBJ1-1, reads DTGVSQNPRHKITKRGQNVTFRCDPISEHNRLYWYRQTLGQGPEFLTYFQNEAQLEKSRLLSDRFSAERPKGSFSTLEIQRTEQGDSAMYLCASSPPTVEAFFGQGTRLTVV.

The CDR3 DNA is TGTGCCAGCTCACCCCTGGGGGGTCGGCGAAACACCATATATTTT. Residues: CASSPLGGRRNTIYF. This rearrangement joins TRBV18 to TRBJ1-3, with D maybe TRBD1 (5 bases). The germline V and J ends were trimmed by 3 bases and 5 bases, with 14 bases remaining between them. The germline V gene encodes CDR1 KGHSH and CDR2 LQKENI. This CDR3 is 15 amino acids long.

This clone was detected only once. This sequence joins TRBV5-1 and TRBJ1-1, with D uncertain. The germline V gene encodes CDR1 SGHRS and CDR2 YFSETQ. V was cut by 0 bases and J by 0 bases, with 12 bases left in between. The CDR3 is 16 residues long. CDR3 DNA sequence: TGCGCCAGCAGCTTGGGGTCTGAGGCAGTGAACACTGAAGCTTTCTTT. It specifies CASSLGSEAVNTEAFF.

V is TRBV6-4 and J is TRBJ1-4; D uncertain. V was pared by 5 bases and J by 10 bases, with 17 bases between. Germline-derived CDR1 and CDR2 are MRHNA and SNTAGT. This CDR3 region has 14 residues. The CDR3 protein is CASSPFYDDGKLFF. CDR3 bases: TGTGCCAGCAGTCCGTTCTACGATGATGGAAAACTGTTTTTT.